This TCR beta chain was identified during a study of blood T cell repertoires in COVID-19. TCRdb's copy holds only in-frame clones and misses some; the assay was immunoSEQ multiplex PCR. The sample yields 95,000 to 150,000 clones, 65% to 85% seen once. The V gene's germline CDR1 is SGHTA and CDR2 FQGNSA. The V and J ends lost 2 bases and 0 bases respectively, with 8 bases between them. The CDR3 runs 15 residues. The sequence was collected from a young man with COVID-19, enrolled during active disease. Sequencing was carried out using peripheral blood. This chain links TRBV7-2 with TRBJ2-1; D gene uncertain. CDR3 residues: CASSLNPSSYNEQFF. In DNA, the CDR3 is TGTGCCAGCAGCTTAAATCCGAGCTCCTACAATGAGCAGTTCTTC.